The next 28 T cell receptor beta chains were all read from a single sample in a study of cytomegalovirus exposure and HLA in healthy donors. Primers included in the PCR were 60 Vbeta and 13 Jbeta primers. TCRdb's copy holds only in-frame clones and misses some; the assay was immunoSEQ multiplex PCR. The profile shows around 150,000 clones, roughly 70% of them singletons. The sequencing sample was made of PBMCs. These receptors all stem from a woman aged 30 to 39 in good health and CMV-seronegative.

The chain combines TRBV7-6 with TRBJ1-2, with D possibly matching TRBD1 (6 bases). This CDR3 contains 14 residues. Trimming removed 4 bases from V and 4 bases from J, with 13 bases in between. CDR1 is SGHVS and CDR2 is FNYEAQ in the germline V gene. CDR3 amino acids: CASSSGAGAYGYTF. The CDR3 DNA reads TGTGCCAGCAGCTCAGGGGCGGGGGCCTATGGCTACACCTTC.

The chain couples TRBV6-1 to TRBJ2-7, with unresolved D. The CDR3 loop spans 11 amino acids. Germline values: CDR1 MNHNS, CDR2 SASEGT. V was shortened by 4 bases and J by 1 base, with 2 bases between the two germline ends. As DNA, the CDR3 is TGTGCCAGCAGTGCGTCCTACGAGCAGTACTTC. Protein: CASSASYEQYF.

The DNA for the CDR3 is TGTGCCAGCAGCTTGCGGCCGCTTGCAGGAAGCTACGAGCAGTTCTTC. Its protein product is CASSLRPLAGSYEQFF. The V call is TRBV5-6, the J call TRBJ2-1, with D unclear. Germline assignment: CDR1 SGHDT and CDR2 YYEEEE. The CDR3 loop spans 16 amino acids. V lost 1 base and J 10 bases, leaving 21 bases between the germline ends.

The rearrangement joins TRBV4-2 to TRBJ1-1, with a tentative D call TRBD1 (5 bases). Germline V gives CDR1 LGHNA, CDR2 YNFKEQ. The V end lost 0 bases, the J end lost 1 base, and 6 bases lay between the germline ends. The length of the CDR3 is 14 residues. The DNA for the CDR3 is TGTGCCAGCAGCCAAGACAGGGAGAACACTGAAGCTTTCTTT. Encoded protein: CASSQDRENTEAFF.

The chain combines TRBV9 with TRBJ1-4; D is undetermined. CDR3 length: 15 residues. Trimming shortened V by 7 bases and J by 8 bases, and 21 bases separated the two germline ends. Germline V CDR1 and CDR2: SGDLS, YYNGEE. The DNA of the CDR3 is TGTGCCAGCTTCTTCATTCAGACGAGGAAAGAAAAACTGTTTTTT. Its translation: CASFFIQTRKEKLFF.

The rearrangement joins TRBV7-9 to TRBJ1-1; D unresolved. With 4 bases removed from V and 1 base from J, the gap between germline ends came to 7 bases. The germline CDR1 and CDR2 sequences are SEHNR and FQNEAQ (reference sequence). This CDR3 is built from 13 residues. The CDR3 here is CASSSNPNTEAFF. The CDR3 region has the DNA TGTGCCAGCAGCTCCAATCCGAACACTGAAGCTTTCTTT.

This chain links TRBV5-1 with TRBJ2-3; possible D gene TRBD1, 6 bases. CDR1 is SGHRS and CDR2 is YFSETQ in the germline V gene. Trimming pared 5 bases from V and 3 bases from J, leaving 10 bases between. CDR3 length: 13 amino acids. DNA of the CDR3: TGCGCCAGCAGTTGGACAGAAACAGATACGCAGTATTTT. Protein sequence: CASSWTETDTQYF. Together with reference TRBV5-1 and TRBJ2-3, the CDR3 gives the full variable domain: KAGVTQTPRYLIKTRGQQVTLSCSPISGHRSVSWYQQTPGQGLQFLFEYFSETQRNKGNFPGRFSGRQFSNSRSEMNVSTLELGDSALYLCASSWTETDTQYFGPGTRLTVL.

In this sample, this clone turned up a few times. V gene TRBV4-1 combines with J gene TRBJ2-1; 7 bases are shared with TRBD2. The V gene end was trimmed by 3 bases and the J gene end by 7 bases; junction bases not matched to a gene: 9. From germline, CDR1 is MGHRA and CDR2 YSYEKL. This CDR3 is built from 15 residues. CDR3 sequence: CASSHPRGELNEQFF. In DNA, the CDR3 is TGCGCCAGCAGCCACCCCCGGGGGGAATTAAATGAGCAGTTCTTC.

This chain links TRBV28 with TRBJ1-2; D unclear. CDR1 and CDR2 from the germline V gene are MDHEN and SYDVKM. CDR3 length equals 15 residues. Trimming removed 3 bases at V and 5 bases at J, with 16 bases between. The CDR3 reads CASSFIASGSYGYTF. The CDR3 region has the DNA TGTGCCAGCAGTTTTATAGCATCGGGGAGTTATGGCTACACCTTC.

The V and J genes are TRBV2 and TRBJ1-5; D gene unclear. The CDR3 contains 19 residues. Germline CDR1 is SNHLY and CDR2 is FYNNEI. Trimming removed 2 bases at V and 0 bases at J, with 20 bases between. In nucleotides, the CDR3 is TGTGCCAGCAGTGAATCTCTGGGTCCAGACATGTATAGCAATCAGCCCCAGCATTTT. Translation: CASSESLGPDMYSNQPQHF.

This chain joins TRBV28 and TRBJ2-7, with 8 bases identical to TRBD2. Trimming took 7 bases from V and 0 from J; bases not matched to a gene: 8. CDR3 length: 15 amino acids. CDR1 MDHEN and CDR2 SYDVKM come from the germline V gene. The CDR3 bases are TGTGCCAGCAAAGTACGTAGCGGGGACTCCTACGAGCAGTACTTC. Its protein is CASKVRSGDSYEQYF.

V usage is TRBV19 and J usage is TRBJ2-7; the match to TRBD2 covers 8 bases. V trimming: 3 bases; J trimming: 4 bases; junction bases outside the gene matches: 14. Per the germline V gene, CDR1 is LNHDA and CDR2 is SQIVND (reference sequence). The CDR3 is 17 amino acids. The CDR3 loop reads CASSIITPSGSFYEQYF. The CDR3 region has the DNA TGTGCCAGTAGTATCATCACCCCAAGCGGGAGTTTTTACGAGCAGTACTTC.

V is TRBV15 and J is TRBJ2-1; 10 nucleotides align to TRBD1. CDR3 length: 17 amino acids. The J segment lost 8 bases and the V segment lost 0 bases, leaving 10 bases of the junction unmatched. Germline values: CDR1 LNHNV, CDR2 YYDKDF (reference sequence). CDR3 sequence reads: CATSRDKGTGVRDEQFF. The CDR3 region has the DNA TGTGCCACCAGCAGAGATAAAGGGACAGGGGTGAGAGATGAGCAGTTCTTC.

The sample holds a few counts of this clone. In the same sample, other DNA sequences code for this CDR3. The chain uses TRBV7-9 and TRBJ2-7, with 12 bases identical to TRBD1. Germline V gene lookup returns CDR1 SEHNR and CDR2 FQNEAQ (reference sequence). CDR3 length: 15 amino acids. V was pared by 1 base and J by 4 bases, with 2 bases of the junction left unmatched. The CDR3 here is CASSLGDRGLYEQYF. CDR3 DNA sequence: TGTGCCAGCAGCTTAGGGGACAGGGGGCTGTACGAGCAGTACTTC.

The chain carries TRBV7-3 and TRBJ2-2; TRBD1 matches 7 bases. The J segment lost 0 bases and the V segment lost 5 bases, leaving 6 bases of the junction unmatched. The V gene's germline CDR1 is SGHTA and CDR2 FQGTGA. There are 16 residues in the CDR3. CDR3 protein: CASSPTGTTNTGELFF. Written as DNA, the CDR3 is TGTGCCAGCAGCCCGACAGGGACCACGAACACCGGGGAGCTGTTTTTT.

V is TRBV27 and J is TRBJ2-7; 9 bases line up with TRBD1. In germline, CDR1 is MNHEY, CDR2 SMNVEV (reference sequence). The ends lost 6 bases at V and 2 bases at J; junction bases unmatched: 11. The CDR3 contains 16 residues. CDR3 amino acids: CASRGHLGQGTYEQYF. For the CDR3, the DNA is TGTGCCAGCAGGGGTCACTTGGGACAGGGCACCTACGAGCAGTACTTC.

The chain links TRBV18 to TRBJ1-5; D is perhaps TRBD1 (5 bases). CDR1 and CDR2 from the germline V gene are KGHSH and LQKENI. The CDR3 covers 15 residues. V lost 2 bases to trimming and J lost 1 base, with 9 bases between them. The CDR3 sequence is CASSPGAESNQPQHF. CDR3 bases: TGTGCCAGCTCACCAGGGGCCGAGAGCAATCAGCCCCAGCATTTT.

The chain joins TRBV9 to TRBJ2-2; 7 bases match TRBD1. Germline V lookup: CDR1 SGDLS, CDR2 YYNGEE. V lost 0 bases, J lost 4 bases, and 6 bases stayed unmatched. The CDR3 runs 16 residues. The CDR3 bases are TGTGCCAGCAGCGTAGAGGCAGGGGGTAGCACCGGGGAGCTGTTTTTT. It codes for CASSVEAGGSTGELFF. Filled out from reference TRBV9 and TRBJ2-2, the complete variable domain reads DSGVTQTPKHLITATGQRVTLRCSPRSGDLSVYWYQQSLDQGLQFLIQYYNGEERAKGNILERFSAQQFPDLHSELNLSSLELGDSALYFCASSVEAGGSTGELFFGEGSRLTVL.

There are a few counts of this clone. The rearrangement joins TRBV4-3 to TRBJ1-5; D gene unclear. Trimming removed 0 bases at V and 6 bases at J, with 15 bases between. There are 16 residues in the CDR3. CDR1 is LGHNA, CDR2 YSLEER, per germline. In DNA, the CDR3 is TGCGCCAGCAGCCAAGATCTGGCAGGAGGATTTCAGCCCCAGCATTTT. Protein: CASSQDLAGGFQPQHF.

The rearrangement uses TRBV7-9 and TRBJ2-5; TRBD2 is a possible D gene (6 bases). CDR1 is SEHNR, CDR2 FQNEAQ, per germline (reference sequence). The CDR3 totals 15 residues. The V and J ends lost 1 base and 5 bases respectively, with 14 bases between them. In DNA, the CDR3 is TGTGCCAGCAGCTTAGATCCCACTAGCAGTGAGACCCAGTACTTC. Translating it yields CASSLDPTSSETQYF.

V gene TRBV28 combines with J gene TRBJ1-3, with D tentatively TRBD1 (6 bases). The CDR3 contains 13 residues. From germline, CDR1 is MDHEN and CDR2 SYDVKM. The germline V and J ends were trimmed by 6 bases and 1 base, with 7 bases remaining between them. The CDR3 DNA reads TGTGCCAGCAGGCAGGGGTCTGGAAACACCATATATTTT. Amino acids: CASRQGSGNTIYF.

The chain employs TRBV4-3 and TRBJ2-2, with 8 bases that match TRBD1. CDR3 length: 16 amino acids. CDR1 is LGHNA and CDR2 is YSLEER in the germline V gene. J lost 6 bases, V lost 2 bases, and 8 bases had no gene match. This CDR3 reads CASSQFRDRSPGELFF. CDR3 sequence (DNA): TGCGCCAGCAGCCAATTCCGGGACAGGTCTCCCGGGGAGCTGTTTTTT.

The J gene is TRBJ2-1, the V gene TRBV5-1, with 9 nucleotides matching TRBD1. J lost 5 bases, V lost 0 bases, and 6 bases had no gene match. Per the germline V gene, CDR1 is SGHRS and CDR2 is YFSETQ. The CDR3 contains 16 residues. The CDR3 DNA is TGCGCCAGCAGCTTGGCGGGGACAGGGTCCCACAATGAGCAGTTCTTC. It translates to CASSLAGTGSHNEQFF.

The V and J genes are TRBV30 and TRBJ1-6; TRBD1 matches at 7 bases. V gave up 8 bases and J gave up 10 bases; unmatched junction bases: 8. The CDR3 runs to 12 residues. Germline CDR1 and CDR2: GTSNPN and SVGIG (reference sequence). CDR3 in DNA: TGTGCCCTAGACAGGGTCGGGTCACCCCTCCACTTT. Its translation: CALDRVGSPLHF.

V is TRBV29-1 and J is TRBJ2-2, with D possibly matching TRBD1 (5 bases). The CDR3 sequence is 14 residues long. Germline V lookup: CDR1 SQVTM, CDR2 ANQGSEA. V was cut by 6 bases and J by 1 base, with 12 bases left in between. The CDR3 nucleotides are TGCAGCGTCACAGGCAACCTGAACACCGGGGAGCTGTTTTTT. It encodes CSVTGNLNTGELFF.

The chain's CDR3 is CSARDWETQYF. The CDR3 nucleotides are TGCAGTGCTAGGGACTGGGAGACCCAGTACTTC. The rearrangement links TRBV20-1 to TRBJ2-5; D may be TRBD2 (5 bases). The V end was cut by 3 bases, the J end by 5 bases, with 7 bases between. CDR3 size: 11 residues. The germline V gene encodes CDR1 DFQATT and CDR2 SNEGSKA (reference sequence).

The V gene is TRBV11-3, the J gene TRBJ2-1, with D possibly TRBD2 on 5 matching bases. CDR3 length: 16 amino acids. Trimming removed 0 bases from V and 7 bases from J, with 16 bases in between. Germline V CDR1 and CDR2: SGHNT, YENEEA. The CDR3 region is CASSLDAGPVENEQFF. DNA of the CDR3: TGTGCCAGCAGCTTAGATGCGGGCCCAGTGGAAAATGAGCAGTTCTTC.

V usage is TRBV18 and J usage is TRBJ1-2; TRBD1 matches 7 bases. The ends lost 0 bases at V and 2 bases at J; junction bases unmatched: 12. This CDR3 contains 18 residues. Germline values: CDR1 KGHSH, CDR2 LQKENI. The CDR3 bases are TGTGCCAGCTCACCACCGGGACAGATTCAAACTCGCAACTATGGCTACACCTTC. This translates into CASSPPGQIQTRNYGYTF.